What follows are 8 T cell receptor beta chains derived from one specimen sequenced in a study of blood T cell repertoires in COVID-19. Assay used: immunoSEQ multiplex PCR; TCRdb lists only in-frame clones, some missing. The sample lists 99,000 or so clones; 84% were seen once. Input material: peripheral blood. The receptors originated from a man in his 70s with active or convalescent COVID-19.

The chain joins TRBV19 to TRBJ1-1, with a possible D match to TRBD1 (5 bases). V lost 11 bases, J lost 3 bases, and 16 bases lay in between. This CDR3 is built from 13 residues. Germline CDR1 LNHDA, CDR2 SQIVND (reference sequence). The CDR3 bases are TGTGCCTCCCGGGGGGTAGGGGACACTGAAGCTTTCTTT. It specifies CASRGVGDTEAFF.

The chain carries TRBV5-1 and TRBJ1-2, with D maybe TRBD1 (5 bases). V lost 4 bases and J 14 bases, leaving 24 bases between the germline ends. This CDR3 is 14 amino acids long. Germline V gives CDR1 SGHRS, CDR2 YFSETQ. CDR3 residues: CASSRGGDLGSETF. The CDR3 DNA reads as TGCGCCAGCAGCCGCGGGGGGGACCTTGGATCAGAAACCTTC.

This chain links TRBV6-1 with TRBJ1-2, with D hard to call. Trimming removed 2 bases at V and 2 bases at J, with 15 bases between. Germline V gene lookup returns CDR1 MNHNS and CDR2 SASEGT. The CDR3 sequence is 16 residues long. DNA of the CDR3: TGTGCCAGCAGTGAACCAACCGGGATAACCAACTATGGCTACACCTTC. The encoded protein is CASSEPTGITNYGYTF.

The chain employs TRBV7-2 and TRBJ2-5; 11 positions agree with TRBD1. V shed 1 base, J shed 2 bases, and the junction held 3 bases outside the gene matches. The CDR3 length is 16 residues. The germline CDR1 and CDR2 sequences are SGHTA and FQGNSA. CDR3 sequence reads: CASSLGTGGGQETQYF. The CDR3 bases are TGTGCCAGCAGCTTAGGGACAGGGGGCGGGCAAGAGACCCAGTACTTC.

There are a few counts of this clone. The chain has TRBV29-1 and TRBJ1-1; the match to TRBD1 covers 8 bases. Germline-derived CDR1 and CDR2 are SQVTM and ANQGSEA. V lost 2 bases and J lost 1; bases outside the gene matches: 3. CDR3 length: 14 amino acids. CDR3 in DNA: TGCAGCGTTGAATGGGACAGGACGAACACTGAAGCTTTCTTT. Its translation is CSVEWDRTNTEAFF.

CDR3: CASRPSPGLDLTQYF. The CDR3 DNA reads as TGTGCCAGCAGACCCAGTCCGGGACTAGACCTAACGCAGTATTTT. The rearrangement uses TRBV3-1 (or the pseudogene TRBV3-2) and TRBJ2-3; 8 bases agree with TRBD2. The CDR3 spans 15 residues. Germline V CDR1 and CDR2: LGHDT, YNNKEL (reference sequence). Trimming took 6 bases from V and 9 from J; bases not matched to a gene: 14.

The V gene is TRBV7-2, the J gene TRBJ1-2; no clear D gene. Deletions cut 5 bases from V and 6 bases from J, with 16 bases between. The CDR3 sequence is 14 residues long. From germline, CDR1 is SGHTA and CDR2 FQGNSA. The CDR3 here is CASSTYGGLDGYTF. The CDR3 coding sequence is TGTGCCAGCAGCACCTATGGAGGGTTGGATGGCTACACCTTC.

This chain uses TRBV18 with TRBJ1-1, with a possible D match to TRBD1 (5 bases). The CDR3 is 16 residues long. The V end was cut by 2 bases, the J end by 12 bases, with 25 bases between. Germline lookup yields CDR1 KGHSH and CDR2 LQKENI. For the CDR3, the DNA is TGTGCCAGCTCACCAGGGGGGTTTGGCAGGGAAAGTTGGACTTTCTTT. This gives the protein CASSPGGFGRESWTFF.